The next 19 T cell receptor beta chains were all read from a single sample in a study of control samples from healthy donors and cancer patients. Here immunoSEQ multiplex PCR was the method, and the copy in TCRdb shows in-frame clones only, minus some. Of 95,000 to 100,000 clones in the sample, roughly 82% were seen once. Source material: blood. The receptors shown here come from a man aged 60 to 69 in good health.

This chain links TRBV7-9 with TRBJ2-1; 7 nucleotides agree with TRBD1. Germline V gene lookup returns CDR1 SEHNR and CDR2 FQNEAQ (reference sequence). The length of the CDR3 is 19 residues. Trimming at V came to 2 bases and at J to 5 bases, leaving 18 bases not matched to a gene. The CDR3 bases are TGTGCCAGCAGCTTAAAGCCCCAGAGGGGGCCCACCCTAAACAATGAGCAGTTCTTC. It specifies CASSLKPQRGPTLNNEQFF.

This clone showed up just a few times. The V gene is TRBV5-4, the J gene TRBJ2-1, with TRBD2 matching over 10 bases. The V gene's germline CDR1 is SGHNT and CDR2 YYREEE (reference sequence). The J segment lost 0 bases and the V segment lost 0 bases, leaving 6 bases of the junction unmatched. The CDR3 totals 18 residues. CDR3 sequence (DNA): TGTGCCAGCAGCTTGGGATTGTCTAGCGGGAGCTCCTACAATGAGCAGTTCTTC. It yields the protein CASSLGLSSGSSYNEQFF.

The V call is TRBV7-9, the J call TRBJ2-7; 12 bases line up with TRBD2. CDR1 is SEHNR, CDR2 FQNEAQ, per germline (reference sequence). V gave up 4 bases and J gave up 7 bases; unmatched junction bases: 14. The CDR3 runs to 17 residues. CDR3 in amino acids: CASSSLLGLAGRGEQYF. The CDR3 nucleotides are TGTGCCAGCAGCTCTCTACTAGGACTAGCGGGGAGAGGGGAGCAGTACTTC.

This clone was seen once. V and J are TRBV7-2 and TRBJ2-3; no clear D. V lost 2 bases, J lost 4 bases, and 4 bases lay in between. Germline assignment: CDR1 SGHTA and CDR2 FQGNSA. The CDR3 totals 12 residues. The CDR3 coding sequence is TGTGCCAGCAGCTTATGGGCAGATACGCAGTATTTT. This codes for CASSLWADTQYF. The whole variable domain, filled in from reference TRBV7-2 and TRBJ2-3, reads GAGVSQSPSNKVTEKGKDVELRCDPISGHTALYWYRQSLGQGLEFLIYFQGNSAPDKSGLPSDRFSAERTGGSVSTLTIQRTQQEDSAVYLCASSLWADTQYFGPGTRLTVL.

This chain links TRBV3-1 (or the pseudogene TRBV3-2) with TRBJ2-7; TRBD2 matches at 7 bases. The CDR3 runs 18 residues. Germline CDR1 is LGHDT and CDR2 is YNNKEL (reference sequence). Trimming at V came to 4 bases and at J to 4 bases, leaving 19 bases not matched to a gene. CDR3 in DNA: TGTGCCAGCAGCCTTTCCGCCTCAGGACTAGGCGGGGATTACGAGCAGTACTTC. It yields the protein CASSLSASGLGGDYEQYF.

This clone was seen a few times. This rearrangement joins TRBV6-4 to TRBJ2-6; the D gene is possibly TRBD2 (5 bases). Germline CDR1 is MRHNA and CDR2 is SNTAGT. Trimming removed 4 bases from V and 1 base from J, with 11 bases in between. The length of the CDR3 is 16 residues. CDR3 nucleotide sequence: TGTGCCAGCAGTGCTAACTCGGGGTCTGGGGCCAACGTCCTGACTTTC. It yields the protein CASSANSGSGANVLTF.

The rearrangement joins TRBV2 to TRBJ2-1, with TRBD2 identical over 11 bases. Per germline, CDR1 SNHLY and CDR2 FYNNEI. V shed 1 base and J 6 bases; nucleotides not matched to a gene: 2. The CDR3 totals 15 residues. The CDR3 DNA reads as TGTGCCAGCAGTGAAGGTAGCGGGAGGGCCAATGAGCAGTTCTTC. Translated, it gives CASSEGSGRANEQFF.

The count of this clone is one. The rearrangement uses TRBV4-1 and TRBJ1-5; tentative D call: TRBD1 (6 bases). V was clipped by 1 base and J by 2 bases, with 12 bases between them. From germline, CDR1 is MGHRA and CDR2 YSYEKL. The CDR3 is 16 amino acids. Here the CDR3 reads CASSQVRQAGNQPQHF. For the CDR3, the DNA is TGCGCCAGCAGCCAAGTGAGACAGGCGGGCAATCAGCCCCAGCATTTT.

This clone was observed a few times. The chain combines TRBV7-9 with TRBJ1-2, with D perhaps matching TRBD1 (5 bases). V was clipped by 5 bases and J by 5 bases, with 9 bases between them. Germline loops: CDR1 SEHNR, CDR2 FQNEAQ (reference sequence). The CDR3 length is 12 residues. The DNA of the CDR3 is TGTGCCAGCAGCCGGGGCGGTTATGGCTACACCTTC. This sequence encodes CASSRGGYGYTF.

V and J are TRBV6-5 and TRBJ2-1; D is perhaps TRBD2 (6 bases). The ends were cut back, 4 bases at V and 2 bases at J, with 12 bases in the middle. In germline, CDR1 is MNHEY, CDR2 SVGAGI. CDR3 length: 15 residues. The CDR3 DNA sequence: TGTGCCAGCAGTTTCTCGGAGGGCGCCTACAATGAGCAGTTCTTC. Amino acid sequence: CASSFSEGAYNEQFF.

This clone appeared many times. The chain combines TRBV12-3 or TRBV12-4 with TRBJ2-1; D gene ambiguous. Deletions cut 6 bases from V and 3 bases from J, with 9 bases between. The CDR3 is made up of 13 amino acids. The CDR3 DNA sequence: TGTGCCAGCAGGAAGGAGAACTACAATGAGCAGTTCTTC. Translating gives CASRKENYNEQFF.

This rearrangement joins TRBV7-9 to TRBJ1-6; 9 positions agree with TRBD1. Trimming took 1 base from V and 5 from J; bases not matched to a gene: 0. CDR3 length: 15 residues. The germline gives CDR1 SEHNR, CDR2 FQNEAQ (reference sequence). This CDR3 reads CASSLGDRDNSPLHF. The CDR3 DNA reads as TGTGCCAGCAGCTTAGGGGACAGGGATAATTCACCCCTCCACTTT.

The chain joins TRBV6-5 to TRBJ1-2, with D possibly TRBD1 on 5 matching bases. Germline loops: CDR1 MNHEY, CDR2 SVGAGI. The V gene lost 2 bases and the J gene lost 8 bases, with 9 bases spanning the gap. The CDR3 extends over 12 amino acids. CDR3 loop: CASSYDSWGYTF. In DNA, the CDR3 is TGTGCCAGCAGTTACGACAGCTGGGGCTACACCTTC.

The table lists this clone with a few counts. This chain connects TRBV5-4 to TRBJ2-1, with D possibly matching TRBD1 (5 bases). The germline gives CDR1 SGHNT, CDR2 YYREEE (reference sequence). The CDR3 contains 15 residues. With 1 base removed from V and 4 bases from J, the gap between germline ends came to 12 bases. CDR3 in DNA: TGTGCCAGCAGCTTGCGGACACCTGGGTACAATGAGCAGTTCTTC. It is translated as CASSLRTPGYNEQFF.

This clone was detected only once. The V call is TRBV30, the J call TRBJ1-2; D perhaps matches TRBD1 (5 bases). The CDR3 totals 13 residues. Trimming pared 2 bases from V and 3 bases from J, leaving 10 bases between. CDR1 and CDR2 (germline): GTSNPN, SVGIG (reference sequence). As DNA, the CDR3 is TGTGCCTGGAGTAAGGGACCCGACTATGGCTACACCTTC. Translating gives CAWSKGPDYGYTF.

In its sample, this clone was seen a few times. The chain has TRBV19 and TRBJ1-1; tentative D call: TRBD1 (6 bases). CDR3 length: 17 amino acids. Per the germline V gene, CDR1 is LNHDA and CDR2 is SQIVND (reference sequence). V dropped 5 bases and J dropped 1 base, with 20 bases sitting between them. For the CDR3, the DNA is TGTGCCAGTAGTTCCCCCGGGGTATGGACAGCGAACACTGAAGCTTTCTTT. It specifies CASSSPGVWTANTEAFF.

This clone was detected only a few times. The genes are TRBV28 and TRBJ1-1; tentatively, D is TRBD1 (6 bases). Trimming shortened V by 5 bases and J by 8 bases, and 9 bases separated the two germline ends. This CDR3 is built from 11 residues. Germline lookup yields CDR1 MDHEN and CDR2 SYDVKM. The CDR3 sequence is CASSRQAEAFF. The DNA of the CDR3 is TGTGCCAGCAGTCGACAGGCCGAAGCTTTCTTT.

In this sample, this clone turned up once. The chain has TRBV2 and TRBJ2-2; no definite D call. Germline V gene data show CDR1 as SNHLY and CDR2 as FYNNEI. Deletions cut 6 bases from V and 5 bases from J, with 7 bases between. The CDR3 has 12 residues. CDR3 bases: TGTGCCAGCAGGATAGGGACCGGGGAGCTGTTTTTT. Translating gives CASRIGTGELFF.

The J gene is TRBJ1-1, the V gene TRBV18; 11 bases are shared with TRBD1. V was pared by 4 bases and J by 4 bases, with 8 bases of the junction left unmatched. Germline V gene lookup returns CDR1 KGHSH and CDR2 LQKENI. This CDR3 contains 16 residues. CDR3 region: CASSLRTGGKSTEAFF. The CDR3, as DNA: TGTGCCAGCTCACTTCGGACAGGGGGCAAGAGCACTGAAGCTTTCTTT.